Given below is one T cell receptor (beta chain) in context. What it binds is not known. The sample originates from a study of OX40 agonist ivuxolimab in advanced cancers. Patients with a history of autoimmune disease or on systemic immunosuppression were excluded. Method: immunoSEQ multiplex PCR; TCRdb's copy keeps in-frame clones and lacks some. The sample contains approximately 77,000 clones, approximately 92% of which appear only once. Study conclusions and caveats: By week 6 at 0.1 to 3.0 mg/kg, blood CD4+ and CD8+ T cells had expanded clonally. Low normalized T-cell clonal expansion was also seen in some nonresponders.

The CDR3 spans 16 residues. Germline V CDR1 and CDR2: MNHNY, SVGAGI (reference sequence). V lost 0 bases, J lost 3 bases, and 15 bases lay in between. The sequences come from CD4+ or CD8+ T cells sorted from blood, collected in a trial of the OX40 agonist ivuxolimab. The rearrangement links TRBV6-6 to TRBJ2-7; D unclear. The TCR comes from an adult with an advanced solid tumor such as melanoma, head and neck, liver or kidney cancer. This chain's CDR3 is CASSYSMGHNSYEQYF. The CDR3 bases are TGTGCCAGCAGTTACTCGATGGGCCACAATAGCTACGAGCAGTACTTC.